This is a list of T cell receptor beta chains from one sample in a study of blood T cell repertoires in COVID-19. Measured with immunoSEQ multiplex PCR; TCRdb has only the in-frame clones, and not every one. The table lists about 240,000 clones, roughly 82% of them singletons. The sequencing sample was made of peripheral blood. Source of these receptors: a man older than 75 with acute or convalescent COVID-19. Each CDR3 is given with its conserved first and last residue. Fields, in order: J gene, D gene, V gene, clone size, CDR3 DNA, CDR3 protein. A D gene is named only where the DNA matches it firmly. Size is stated for part of the rows, as once, few or many counts, or as a class when the clone is expanded.

TRBJ2-5,.,TRBV7-6,.,TGTGCCAGCAGCCCCTCAGCAGGGTATGGGGAGACCCAGTACTTC,CASSPSAGYGETQYF
TRBJ2-2,TRBD1,TRBV11-3,.,TGTGCCAGCAGCCTGGGGGCAGGGGGCGTAACCGGGGAGCTGTTTTTT,CASSLGAGGVTGELFF
TRBJ2-2,TRBD2,TRBV3-1/TRBV3-2,.,TGTGCCAGCAGCCTCCGTGGCGGGGGGCGGGGCACCGGGGAGCTGTTTTTT,CASSLRGGGRGTGELFF
TRBJ1-2,.,TRBV11-2,.,TGTGCCAGCAGCTCTCAGCAGGGGAATGGCTACACCTTC,CASSSQQGNGYTF
TRBJ1-4,.,TRBV5-4,.,TGTGCCAGCAGCTTGGGGCTGGGGAGTGGGTATGAAAAACTGTTTTTT,CASSLGLGSGYEKLFF
TRBJ1-3,.,TRBV6-5,.,TGTGCCAGCAGTTACTCGAGATCCACGGGTGGAAACACCATATATTTT,CASSYSRSTGGNTIYF
TRBJ1-2,TRBD1,TRBV29-1,.,TGCAGCGTTGAAGATTGGGGACAGGGAATGGCGAACTATGGCTACACCTTC,CSVEDWGQGMANYGYTF
TRBJ1-4,TRBD1,TRBV5-5,.,TGTGCCAGCAGCCCGGAACCGGGACAGGGGGAAAAACTGTTTTTT,CASSPEPGQGEKLFF
TRBJ2-3,.,TRBV6-1,.,TGTGCCAGCAGTGACCGAGTGATAGATACGCAGTATTTT,CASSDRVIDTQYF
TRBJ1-2,.,TRBV5-1,.,TGCGCCAGCAGCTTGGCAAGGGGGACTAACTATGGCTACACCTTC,CASSLARGTNYGYTF
TRBJ2-2,TRBD2,TRBV9,few,TGTGCCAGCAGCGTAGGCCTAGCGGGAGGAACCGGGGAGCTGTTTTTT,CASSVGLAGGTGELFF
TRBJ1-1,.,TRBV3-1/TRBV3-2,.,TGTGCCAGCAGCCCGGAGGGGGGGAAGAACACTGAAGCTTTCTTT,CASSPEGGKNTEAFF
TRBJ1-1,TRBD1,TRBV5-1,.,TGCGCCAGCAGGGACAGGGCAGCCTCTAACACTGAAGCTTTCTTT,CASRDRAASNTEAFF
TRBJ1-2,.,TRBV6-2/TRBV6-3,.,TGTGCCAGCAGTTACGGAGGGCTGCCCTATGGCTACACCTTC,CASSYGGLPYGYTF
TRBJ2-3,TRBD2,TRBV10-3,.,TGTGCCATCAGTGAGTCTCGGGGGAGGGTCACAGATACGCAGTATTTT,CAISESRGRVTDTQYF
TRBJ2-1,TRBD2,TRBV10-1,.,TGCGCCAGCAACGGCGGGAGGGGTGAGCAGTTCTTC,CASNGGRGEQFF
TRBJ2-6,.,TRBV28,.,TGTGCCAGCAGCCGACGGGGAACTGGGGCCAACGTCCTGACTTTC,CASSRRGTGANVLTF
TRBJ2-4,.,TRBV28,once,TGTGCCAGCCTAACGACCGGACTAGCCAAAAACATTCAGTACTTC,CASLTTGLAKNIQYF
TRBJ2-7,.,TRBV5-4,.,TGTGCCAGCAGCTTGGACTCCGGGACAAAGAAGTACTTC,CASSLDSGTKKYF
TRBJ1-2,TRBD1,TRBV29-1,.,TGCAGCGTCACAACCGGGACAGGGGAACGGTATGGCTACACCTTC,CSVTTGTGERYGYTF
TRBJ1-1,.,TRBV18,.,TGTGCCAGCTCACCAGCATCACTTAACACTGAAGCTTTCTTT,CASSPASLNTEAFF
TRBJ2-7,.,TRBV6-5,.,TGTGCCAGCCGGATTGCAGACGGGGGCTCCTACGAGCAGTACTTC,CASRIADGGSYEQYF
TRBJ2-5,.,TRBV11-1,.,TGTGCCAGCAGCCCCGGCAGGGGAAAGACCCAGTACTTC,CASSPGRGKTQYF
TRBJ1-4,TRBD1,TRBV29-1,.,TGCAGCGCCCAACAGGGGGAAACTAATGAAAAACTGTTTTTT,CSAQQGETNEKLFF
TRBJ2-2,.,TRBV6-5,.,TGTGCCAGCTCCAGGGTTAGGAACACCGGGGAGCTGTTTTTT,CASSRVRNTGELFF
TRBJ2-2,.,TRBV19,.,TGTGCCAGTAAGGAGGGTGGCACCGGGGAGCTGTTTTTT,CASKEGGTGELFF
TRBJ1-5,.,TRBV19,.,TGTGCCAGTAGGATCGGGGGAATCGGCAATCAGCCCCAGCATTTT,CASRIGGIGNQPQHF
TRBJ2-7,.,TRBV28,.,TGTGCCAGCCGCTCTACAGGGCGCATCTCCTACGAGCAGTACTTC,CASRSTGRISYEQYF
TRBJ1-5,.,TRBV6-5,few,TGTGGGGGGGGGACGGGTCAGCCCCAGCATTTT,CGGGTGQPQHF
TRBJ1-5,.,TRBV6-2/TRBV6-3,.,TGTGCCAGCAGTCGGGTGGGTGATAGCAATCAGCCCCAGCATTTT,CASSRVGDSNQPQHF
TRBJ2-1,.,TRBV3-1/TRBV3-2,once,TGTGCCAGCAGCCCCCTAGGAGTCTACAATGAGCAGTTCTTC,CASSPLGVYNEQFF
TRBJ2-7,TRBD2,TRBV5-1,.,TGCGCCAGCAGCCTGGGACTAGTTCGTTACGAGCAGTACTTC,CASSLGLVRYEQYF
TRBJ2-1,.,TRBV28,once,TGTGCCAGCAGTCCCCTAGATCGGGGTAACAATGAGCAGTTCTTC,CASSPLDRGNNEQFF
TRBJ2-1,TRBD2,TRBV24-1,.,TGTGCCACCAGTGATCCCGGGTTTGTGGGAGGGAGCTCCTACAATGAGCAGTTCTTC,CATSDPGFVGGSSYNEQFF
TRBJ2-2,TRBD2,TRBV9,.,TGTGCCAGCAGCCCCCTTCTGCTAGCGGGAGAAGGCGGGGAGCTGTTTTTT,CASSPLLLAGEGGELFF
TRBJ2-1,TRBD2,TRBV7-2,.,TGTGCCAGCAGCTTGGGTTGGGGGACCGGGAGGAGGGTTGAGCAGTTCTTC,CASSLGWGTGRRVEQFF
TRBJ1-5,.,TRBV5-1,once,TGCGCCAGCAGCTTGGACGGGATAACTAATCAGCCCCAGCATTTT,CASSLDGITNQPQHF
TRBJ1-3,.,TRBV19,.,TGTGCCAGTATCTCGTTCGGAAACACCATATATTTT,CASISFGNTIYF
TRBJ1-6,TRBD1,TRBV6-5,.,TGTGCCAGCAGTTGGGACAGTTATAATTCACCCCTCCACTTT,CASSWDSYNSPLHF
TRBJ1-5,.,TRBV29-1,.,TGCAGCGTTGGAGACTTTTATCAGCCCCAGCATTTT,CSVGDFYQPQHF
TRBJ2-1,.,TRBV2,once,TGTGCCAGCAGTGAATTTAGGGGTCAGGCCTACAATGAGCAGTTCTTC,CASSEFRGQAYNEQFF
TRBJ1-5,.,TRBV18,few,TGTGCCAGCTCACCACAGTCGGTAGCGGGCAATCAGCCCCAGCATTTT,CASSPQSVAGNQPQHF
TRBJ1-1,.,TRBV2,.,TGTGCCAGCAAAGAGGATGGCGGAGCTTTCTTT,CASKEDGGAFF
TRBJ2-1,.,TRBV27,.,TGTGCCAGCAGCCCTAGGGGCGGTGAGCAGTTCTTC,CASSPRGGEQFF
TRBJ1-5,.,TRBV5-1,.,TGCGCCAGCAGCTTGGCCGCAGGGAGCAATCAGCCCCAGCATTTT,CASSLAAGSNQPQHF
TRBJ2-7,TRBD1,TRBV19,.,TGTGCCAGTAGTCGGGACAGGGGGCATGAGAGCGAGCAGTACTTC,CASSRDRGHESEQYF
TRBJ1-2,.,TRBV5-1,.,TGCGCCAGCAGTTATGGGCTCGCGGGTCATGGCTACACCTTC,CASSYGLAGHGYTF
TRBJ1-1,TRBD1,TRBV5-1,.,TGCGCCAGCAGCACCAGGGGGCAAACTGAAGCTTTCTTT,CASSTRGQTEAFF
TRBJ1-5,.,TRBV28,.,TGTGCCAGCACCCGGGGAGGGGTGGGCAATCAGCCCCAGCATTTT,CASTRGGVGNQPQHF
TRBJ2-7,.,TRBV5-1,.,TGCGCCAGCAGCTTGGAGACTAGTATTTCCTACGAGCAGTACTTC,CASSLETSISYEQYF
TRBJ1-2,.,TRBV28,.,TGTGCCAGCAGTTTATCAGGGAACTATGGCTACACCTTC,CASSLSGNYGYTF
TRBJ1-6,.,TRBV19,.,TGTGCCAGTAGTATAGCAGGGGTGGGCTCACCCCTCCACTTT,CASSIAGVGSPLHF
TRBJ2-3,TRBD2,TRBV19,few,TGTGCCAGTAGTATCATGAGACTAGCGGGGGGAACAGATACGCAGTATTTT,CASSIMRLAGGTDTQYF